The clone carrying this TCR beta chain was picked up one time. TCRdb keeps only in-frame clones here, not all; method: immunoSEQ multiplex PCR. Of about 120,000 clones listed, around 81% were seen once; the top ten hold approximately 12%. These data originate in a study of blood T cell repertoires in COVID-19. Across the study: Acute and convalescent COVID-19 specimens originated in the United States, Italy and Spain. Nucleic acid was either cDNA or gDNA, and it came from T cells, B-cell-depleted T cells, or PBMCs.

Germline V gene sequence: CDR1 MNHEY, CDR2 SMNVEV (reference sequence). V gave up 3 bases and J gave up 10 bases, with 10 bases separating them. CDR3 length equals 12 residues. V is TRBV27 and J is TRBJ2-1, with D maybe TRBD2 (5 bases). Sequenced sample: peripheral blood. This TCR derives from a man in his sixties with acute or convalescent COVID-19. This chain's CDR3 is CASSFPAGEQFF. The CDR3, as DNA: TGTGCCAGCAGTTTCCCTGCGGGCGAGCAGTTCTTC.